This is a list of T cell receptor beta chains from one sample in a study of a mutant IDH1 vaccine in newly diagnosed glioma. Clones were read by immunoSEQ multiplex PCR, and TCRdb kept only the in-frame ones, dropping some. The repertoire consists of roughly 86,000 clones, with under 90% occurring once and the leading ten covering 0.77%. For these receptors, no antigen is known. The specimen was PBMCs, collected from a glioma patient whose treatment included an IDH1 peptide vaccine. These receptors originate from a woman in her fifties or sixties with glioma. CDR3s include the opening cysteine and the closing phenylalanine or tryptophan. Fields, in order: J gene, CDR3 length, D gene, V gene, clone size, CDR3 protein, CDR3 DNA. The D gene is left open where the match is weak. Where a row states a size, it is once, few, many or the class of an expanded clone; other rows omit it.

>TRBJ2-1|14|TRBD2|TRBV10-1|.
CASSSSGRANEQFF
TGCGCCAGCAGTTCTAGCGGGAGGGCCAATGAGCAGTTCTTC
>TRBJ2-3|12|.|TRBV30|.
CAWTPGTDTQYF
TGTGCCTGGACCCCAGGGACAGATACGCAGTATTTT
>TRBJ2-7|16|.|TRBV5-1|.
CASSPGSGGVSHEQYF
TGCGCCAGCAGCCCTGGGTCAGGGGGGGTTTCCCACGAGCAGTACTTC
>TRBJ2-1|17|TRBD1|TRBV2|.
CASSEFGTGKSYNEQFF
TGTGCCAGCAGTGAATTCGGGACAGGGAAATCCTACAATGAGCAGTTCTTC
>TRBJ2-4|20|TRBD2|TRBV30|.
CAWQPGETSGRPIAKNIQYF
TGTGCCTGGCAACCGGGAGAGACTAGCGGGAGGCCCATAGCCAAAAACATTCAGTACTTC
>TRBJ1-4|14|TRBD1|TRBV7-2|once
CASSFQGAGEKLFF
TGTGCCAGCAGCTTTCAGGGGGCAGGGGAAAAACTGTTTTTT
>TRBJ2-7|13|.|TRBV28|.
CATFTRVPYEQYF
TGTGCCACCTTTACGAGGGTACCCTACGAGCAGTACTTC
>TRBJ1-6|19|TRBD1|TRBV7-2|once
CASSLPRTGKSSYNSPLHF
TGTGCCAGCAGCCTCCCTCGGACAGGGAAGAGTTCCTATAATTCACCCCTCCACTTT
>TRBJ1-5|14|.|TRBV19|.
CASSRGRNNQPQHF
TGTGCCAGTAGTAGGGGCCGGAATAATCAGCCCCAGCATTTT
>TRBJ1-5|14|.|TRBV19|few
CASTDPQVNQPQHF
TGTGCCAGTACCGATCCACAGGTGAATCAGCCCCAGCATTTT
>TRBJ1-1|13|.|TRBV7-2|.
CASSPGTYTEAFF
TGTGCCAGCAGCCCAGGGACATACACTGAAGCTTTCTTT
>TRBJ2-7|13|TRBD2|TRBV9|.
CASSEGTSREQYF
TGTGCCAGCAGCGAGGGGACTAGTCGGGAGCAGTACTTC
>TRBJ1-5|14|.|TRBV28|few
CASRQGYSNQPQHF
TGTGCCAGCAGACAGGGATATAGCAATCAGCCCCAGCATTTT
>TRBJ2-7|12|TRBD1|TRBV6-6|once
CASSQTGHEQYF
TGTGCCAGCAGTCAGACAGGGCACGAGCAGTACTTC
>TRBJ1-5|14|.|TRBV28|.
CASSLSRLNQPQHF
TGTGCCAGCAGTTTATCCCGATTGAATCAGCCCCAGCATTTT
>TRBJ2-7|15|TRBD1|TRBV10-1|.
CASSESGTGLGEQYF
TGCGCCAGCAGTGAGTCGGGGACAGGGCTTGGAGAGCAGTACTTC
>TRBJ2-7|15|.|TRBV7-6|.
CASSLGGGGTYEQYF
TGTGCCAGCAGCTTAGGAGGGGGGGGGACCTACGAGCAGTACTTC
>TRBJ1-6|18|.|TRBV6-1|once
CASSEAPIRNSYNSPLHF
TGTGCCAGCAGTGAAGCCCCGATAAGGAACTCCTATAATTCACCCCTCCACTTT
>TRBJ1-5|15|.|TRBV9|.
CASSVGVAGGAPQHF
TGTGCCAGCAGCGTAGGGGTGGCAGGCGGCGCGCCCCAGCATTTT
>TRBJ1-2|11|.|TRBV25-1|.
CASNQGHGYTF
TGTGCCAGCAACCAGGGTCATGGCTACACCTTC
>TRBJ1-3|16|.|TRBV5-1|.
CASSYSDRSSGNTIYF
TGCGCCAGCAGCTACAGTGACAGAAGCTCTGGAAACACCATATATTTT
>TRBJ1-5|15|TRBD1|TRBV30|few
CAWSPPDRGNQPQHF
TGTGCCTGGAGTCCCCCGGACAGGGGCAATCAGCCCCAGCATTTT
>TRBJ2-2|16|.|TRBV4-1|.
CASSTRGHQNTGELFF
TGCGCCAGCAGTACAAGGGGACACCAGAACACCGGGGAGCTGTTTTTT
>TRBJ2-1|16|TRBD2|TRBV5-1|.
CASSAEAGGVYNEQFF
TGCGCCAGCAGCGCGGAGGCGGGAGGGGTCTACAATGAGCAGTTCTTC
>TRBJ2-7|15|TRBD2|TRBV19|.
CASSIRVSGNSEQYF
TGTGCCAGTAGTATACGAGTTAGCGGGAATTCCGAGCAGTACTTC
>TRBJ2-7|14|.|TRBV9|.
CASSVVGSSYEQYF
TGTGCCAGCAGCGTAGTCGGCAGCTCCTACGAGCAGTACTTC
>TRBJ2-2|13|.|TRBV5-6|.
CASSFGTSGELFF
TGTGCCAGCAGCTTCGGGACATCCGGGGAGCTGTTTTTT
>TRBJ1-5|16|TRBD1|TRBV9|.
CASSVGGTGPPQPQHF
TGTGCCAGCAGCGTAGGCGGGACAGGGCCCCCTCAGCCCCAGCATTTT
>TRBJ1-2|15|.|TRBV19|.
CASSQTVGDGYGYTF
TGTGCCAGTAGCCAGACAGTTGGGGATGGCTATGGCTACACCTTC
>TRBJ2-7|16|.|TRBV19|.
CASSISYRQNSYEQYF
TGTGCCAGTAGTATCTCGTACCGACAGAACTCCTACGAGCAGTACTTC
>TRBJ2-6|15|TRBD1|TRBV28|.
CATQPGGSGANVLTF
TGTGCCACCCAGCCAGGGGGCTCTGGGGCCAACGTCCTGACTTTC
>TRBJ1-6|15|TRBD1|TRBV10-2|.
CTSSESETGDSPLHF
TGCACCAGCAGTGAGAGCGAGACAGGGGATTCACCCCTCCACTTT
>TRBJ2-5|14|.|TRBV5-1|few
CASSLGKGGETQYF
TGCGCCAGCAGCTTGGGGAAGGGTGGAGAGACCCAGTACTTC
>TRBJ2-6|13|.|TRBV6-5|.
CASMSAGASVLTF
TGTGCCAGCATGTCTGCTGGGGCCAGCGTCCTGACTTTC
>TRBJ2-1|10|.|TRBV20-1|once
CSAKGGEQFF
TGCAGTGCGAAGGGCGGGGAGCAGTTCTTC
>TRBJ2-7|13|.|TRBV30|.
CAWSFAEPYEQYF
TGTGCCTGGTCTTTTGCGGAGCCCTACGAGCAGTACTTC